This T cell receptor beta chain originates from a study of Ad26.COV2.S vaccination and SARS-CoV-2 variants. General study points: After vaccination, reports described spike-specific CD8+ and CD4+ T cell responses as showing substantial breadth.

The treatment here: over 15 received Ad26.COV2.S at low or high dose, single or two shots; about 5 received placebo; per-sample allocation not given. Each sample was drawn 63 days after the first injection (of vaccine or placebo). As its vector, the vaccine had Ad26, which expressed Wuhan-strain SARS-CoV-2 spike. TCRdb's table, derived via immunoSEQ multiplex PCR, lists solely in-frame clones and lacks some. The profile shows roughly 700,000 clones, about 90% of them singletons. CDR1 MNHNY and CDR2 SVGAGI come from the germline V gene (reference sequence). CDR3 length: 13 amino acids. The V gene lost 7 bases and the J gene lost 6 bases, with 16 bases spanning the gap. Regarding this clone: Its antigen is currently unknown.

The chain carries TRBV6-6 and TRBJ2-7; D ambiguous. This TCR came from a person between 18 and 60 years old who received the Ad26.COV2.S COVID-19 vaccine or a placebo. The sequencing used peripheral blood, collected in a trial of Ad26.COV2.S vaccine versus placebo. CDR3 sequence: CASNPTLKGEQYF. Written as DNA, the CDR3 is TGTGCCAGCAACCCTACCCTCAAGGGCGAGCAGTACTTC.